The clone carrying this T cell receptor beta chain was counted at least ten times. The target antigen is unknown. Naive CD8 T cell sorting was performed on the CD8+CD4-CCR7+CD45RA+ phenotype. This sample is part of a study of molecular identifiers for immune sequencing clone quantification. Study-level background: Replicate runs used RNA from about 20,000 or 100,000 naive CD8 cells, which was split five ways into aliquots, and four of those aliquots were then sequenced.

The germline CDR1 and CDR2 sequences are LNHDA and SQIVND (reference sequence). CDR3 length: 15 amino acids. Between the trimmed V and J ends, which lost 3 bases and 0 bases, there was a span of 6 bases. General study points: Molecules of identical TCR sharing a barcode could underestimate highly expanded clone sizes.

Previously described methods with listed TCR primers produced the bulk TCR libraries. TCRdb called the PCR reads again in MiXCR, with one record for every CDR3 protein. Among about 640,000 distinct CDR3 sequences listed, about 20% were seen once. The receptor was isolated from a human donor in good health. Some libraries in this study had Jurkat cell RNA spiked in. The chain couples TRBV19 to TRBJ2-6; no definite D call. What was sequenced was naive CD8+ T cells from blood, with Jurkat cell RNA spiked in. This sample's subset: FACS-sorted CD8+CD4-CCR7+CD45RA+ naive T cells. This CDR3 is CASSMYLSGANVLTF. In nucleotides, the CDR3 is TGTGCCAGTAGTATGTACCTCTCTGGGGCCAACGTCCTGACTTTC.